This T cell receptor (beta chain) is drawn from a study of shared clonotypes between healthy human individuals. Overall study: Each donor's CD4 naive and CD4 memory cells filled three plates apiece, CD8 naive two, and CD8 memory one.

Points on this clone: Its antigen remains unknown.

The CDR3 totals 13 residues. Per the germline V gene, CDR1 is LGHNA and CDR2 is YNFKEQ. V dropped 1 base and J dropped 7 bases, with 11 bases sitting between them. For sorted subsets, 200 ng DNA per replicate equaled tens of thousands of T cell genomes. The data were produced by immunoSEQ multiplex PCR, yet TCRdb's version contains in-frame clones alone and is incomplete. The sample carries approximately 740,000 clones, 80% to 95% recorded once. CD8 cells regarded as naive lacked CD45RO, were positively chosen for CCR7, and omitted terminally differentiated effector memory CD45RA+ cells. Overall study findings and caveats: Relative to their counterparts shared across all four donors, non-shared clonotypes exhibited diminished generation probabilities. Clonotype sharing across a few donors was observed for around 5% of naive CD4 clonotypes.

This chain uses TRBV4-2 with TRBJ2-7; D uncertain. Material for sequencing was naive CD8+ T cells sorted from blood. The sequence came from a man aged 30 to 45 in good health. CDR3 nucleotide sequence: TGTGCCAGCAGCCAAGGGGGTCGTTGGGAGCAGTACTTC. It encodes CASSQGGRWEQYF.